Detailed here is one TCR beta chain. Its antigen is unidentified. Other nucleotide sequences in the sample specify the same CDR3. This entry is derived from a study of shared clonotypes between healthy human individuals. Study-level findings and limits: Across a handful of donors, naive CD4 shared roughly 5.1%, naive CD8 3% to 3.5%, memory CD4 roughly 2.4%, memory CD8 around 0.36%.

The V gene lost 0 bases and the J gene lost 4 bases, with 9 bases spanning the gap. Germline CDR1 is LNHDA and CDR2 is SQIVND (reference sequence). The CDR3 totals 14 residues. As processed by the authors: ImmunoSEQ yielded junction-only sequences lacking quality scores, so filtering differed. Here immunoSEQ multiplex PCR was the method, and the copy in TCRdb shows in-frame clones only, minus some. V and J calls and clone size are given by that table; D and trimming were obtained from the DNA. The sample lists around 940,000 clones; around three quarters were seen once. Sequencing used memory CD4+ T cells sorted from blood. Subset: CD45RA-negative fraction. The V call is TRBV19, the J call TRBJ1-2, with a possible D match to TRBD1 (5 bases). This TCR was recovered from a man aged 18 to 29 in good health. CDR3 amino acids: CASSIDRQGYGYTF. CDR3 nucleotide sequence: TGTGCCAGTAGTATAGACCGGCAGGGCTATGGCTACACCTTC.